The 12 T cell receptor beta chains reported below all come from one sample, sequenced in a study of blood T cell repertoires in COVID-19 (dated by TCRdb to the early 2020s). Library preparation employed the immunoSEQ multiplex PCR assay. In its TCRdb copy, this immuneACCESS table keeps in-frame sequences only and misses some clones. Where compared with another copy, unresolved V genes explain less than half of these, and the others have no known cause. The sample table contains roughly 240,000 clones; only one count was recorded for 65% to 90% of them. The top ten clonotypes cover about 4.8% of the sample. Sequences were obtained from peripheral blood. The source is a woman between 65 and 79 years old with acute or convalescent COVID-19.

This clone occurred once. CDR3 sequence (DNA): TGTGCCACCAGCAGAGACAAGAGGATAGATACGCAGTATTTT. This sequence encodes CATSRDKRIDTQYF. This chain connects TRBV15 to TRBJ2-3; D uncertain. Germline values: CDR1 LNHNV, CDR2 YYDKDF (reference sequence). The CDR3 is 14 amino acids. The V end was cut by 0 bases, the J end by 5 bases, with 9 bases between. The complete variable domain, with remaining parts taken from reference TRBV15 and TRBJ2-3, reads DAMVIQNPRYQVTQFGKPVTLSCSQTLNHNVMYWYQQKSSQAPKLLFHYYDKDFNNEADTPDNFQSRRPNTSFCFLDIRSPGLGDTAMYLCATSRDKRIDTQYFGPGTRLTVL.

The V and J genes are TRBV28 and TRBJ1-5; the D gene is possibly TRBD1 (5 bases). The germline gives CDR1 MDHEN, CDR2 SYDVKM. Trimming removed 6 bases at V and 6 bases at J, with 12 bases between. CDR3 size: 13 residues. CDR3 nucleotides: TGTGCCAGCAGGGAGAGCACAGGTCAGCCCCAGCATTTT. Amino acid sequence: CASRESTGQPQHF. Filled out from reference TRBV28 and TRBJ1-5, the complete variable domain reads DVKVTQSSRYLVKRTGEKVFLECVQDMDHENMFWYRQDPGLGLRLIYFSYDVKMKEKGDIPEGYSVSREKKERFSLILESASTNQTSMYLCASRESTGQPQHFGDGTRLSIL.

V gene TRBV18 combines with J gene TRBJ1-6, with TRBD1 identical over 7 bases. Losses at the gene ends were 1 base for V and 10 bases for J; bases not matched to a gene: 10. CDR3 length: 16 amino acids. In germline, CDR1 is KGHSH, CDR2 LQKENI. The CDR3 reads CASSPQGAGVKSPLHF. In DNA form, the CDR3 reads TGTGCCAGCTCACCACAGGGGGCAGGCGTGAAATCACCCCTCCACTTT.

The V and J genes are TRBV3-1 (or the pseudogene TRBV3-2) and TRBJ1-3; D is uncertain. CDR3 length: 14 residues. V was pared by 4 bases and J by 0 bases, with 7 bases between. The germline CDR1 and CDR2 sequences are LGHDT and YNNKEL (reference sequence). The DNA of the CDR3 is TGTGCCAGCAGCCGACTGAACTCTGGAAACACCATATATTTT. Protein: CASSRLNSGNTIYF.

This clone was counted once. The genes are TRBV4-2 and TRBJ2-4, with a tentative D call TRBD2 (5 bases). Germline assignment: CDR1 LGHNA and CDR2 YNFKEQ. Trimming shortened V by 0 bases and J by 9 bases, and 12 bases separated the two germline ends. The CDR3 is 14 residues long. The CDR3 here is CASSQDKSGSIQYF. The CDR3 region has the DNA TGTGCCAGCAGCCAAGATAAAAGCGGTTCCATTCAGTACTTC.

This chain connects TRBV27 to TRBJ2-7; TRBD2 matches at 9 bases. The germline V gene encodes CDR1 MNHEY and CDR2 SMNVEV (reference sequence). The length of the CDR3 is 15 residues. The ends lost 5 bases at V and 6 bases at J; junction bases unmatched: 11. The CDR3 sequence is CASSLYGGGAVEQYF. CDR3 DNA sequence: TGTGCCAGCAGTCTATACGGCGGGGGGGCCGTCGAGCAGTACTTC.

This chain uses TRBV7-9 with TRBJ2-2; D might be TRBD1 (6 bases). Germline CDR1 and CDR2: SEHNR and FQNEAQ (reference sequence). The CDR3 has 15 amino acids. The germline V and J ends were trimmed by 4 bases and 4 bases, with 13 bases remaining between them. The CDR3 sequence is CASSSVGAGTGELFF. CDR3 sequence (DNA): TGTGCCAGCAGCTCCGTGGGGGCGGGCACCGGGGAGCTGTTTTTT.

CDR3 sequence: CASSRQGGNQPQHF. The CDR3 region has the DNA TGTGCCAGCAGCCGACAGGGGGGCAATCAGCCCCAGCATTTT. The chain combines TRBV7-9 with TRBJ1-5; 9 bases line up with TRBD1. Losses at the gene ends were 5 bases for V and 2 bases for J; bases not matched to a gene: 1. Germline V gene lookup returns CDR1 SEHNR and CDR2 FQNEAQ (reference sequence). CDR3 size: 14 residues.

This chain uses TRBV15 with TRBJ2-2, with 8 bases fitting TRBD2. With V trimmed by 7 bases and J by 4 bases, 5 bases remained unmatched. Germline loops: CDR1 LNHNV, CDR2 YYDKDF (reference sequence). CDR3 length: 14 amino acids. CDR3 sequence: CATTPGRGTGELFF. Written as DNA, the CDR3 is TGTGCCACCACCCCCGGGAGGGGCACCGGGGAGCTGTTTTTT.

The V call is TRBV4-1, the J call TRBJ1-5; no clear D. Looked up from germline, CDR1 is MGHRA and CDR2 is YSYEKL. The germline V and J ends were trimmed by 0 bases and 6 bases, with 9 bases remaining between them. CDR3 length equals 14 residues. CDR3: CASSQERARQPQHF. The CDR3 coding sequence is TGCGCCAGCAGCCAAGAGAGGGCCCGTCAGCCCCAGCATTTT.

The V call is TRBV9, the J call TRBJ1-2; 9 bases align to TRBD1. Per the germline V gene, CDR1 is SGDLS and CDR2 is YYNGEE. The CDR3 extends over 16 amino acids. Unmatched junction bases numbered 14, after V lost 3 bases and J lost 8 bases. The DNA of the CDR3 is TGTGCCAGCAGCGCCGCAGTTGGGACAGGGATTAGGGGCTACACCTTC. Its protein is CASSAAVGTGIRGYTF.

The J gene is TRBJ1-2, the V gene TRBV5-6; possibly TRBD1 for D (5 bases). Germline V gives CDR1 SGHDT, CDR2 YYEEEE. V lost 5 bases and J 6 bases, leaving 17 bases between the germline ends. The CDR3 extends over 14 amino acids. CDR3 sequence reads: CASSRRQLPDGYTF. Here the CDR3 DNA reads TGTGCCAGCAGTCGAAGACAGCTCCCCGATGGCTACACCTTC.